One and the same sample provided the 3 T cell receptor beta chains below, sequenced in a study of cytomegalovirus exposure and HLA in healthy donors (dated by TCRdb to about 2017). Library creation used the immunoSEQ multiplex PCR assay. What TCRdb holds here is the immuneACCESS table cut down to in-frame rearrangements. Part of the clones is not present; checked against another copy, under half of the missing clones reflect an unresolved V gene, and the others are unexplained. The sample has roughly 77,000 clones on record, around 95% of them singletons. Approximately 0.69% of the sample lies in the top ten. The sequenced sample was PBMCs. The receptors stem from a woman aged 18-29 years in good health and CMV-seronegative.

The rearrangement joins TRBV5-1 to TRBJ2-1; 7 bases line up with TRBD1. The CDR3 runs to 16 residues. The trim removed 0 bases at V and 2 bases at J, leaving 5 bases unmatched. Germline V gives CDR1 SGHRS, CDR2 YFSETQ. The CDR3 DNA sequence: TGCGCCAGCAGCTTGGGGGGGACAGATCCCTACAATGAGCAGTTCTTC. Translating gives CASSLGGTDPYNEQFF. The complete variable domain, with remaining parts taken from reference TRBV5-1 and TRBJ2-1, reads KAGVTQTPRYLIKTRGQQVTLSCSPISGHRSVSWYQQTPGQGLQFLFEYFSETQRNKGNFPGRFSGRQFSNSRSEMNVSTLELGDSALYLCASSLGGTDPYNEQFFGPGTRLTVL.

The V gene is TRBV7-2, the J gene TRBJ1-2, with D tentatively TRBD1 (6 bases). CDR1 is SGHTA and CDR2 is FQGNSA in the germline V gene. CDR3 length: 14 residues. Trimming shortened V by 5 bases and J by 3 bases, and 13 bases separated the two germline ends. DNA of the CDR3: TGTGCCAGCAGCCTTCGACAGGCCTACTATGGCTACACCTTC. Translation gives CASSLRQAYYGYTF.

The CDR3 nucleotides read TGTGCCATCAGTGAGGGCAGGGGGCTGGAGACCCAGTACTTC. Translation: CAISEGRGLETQYF. This chain uses TRBV10-3 with TRBJ2-5, with 8 positions matching TRBD1. The V gene's germline CDR1 is ENHRY and CDR2 SYGVKD. This CDR3 has 14 residues. With 2 bases clipped from V and 5 bases from J, the junction kept 4 bases outside the gene matches.